Sequencing of this T cell receptor beta chain was carried out in a study of T cells in placental villitis. For context, the study as a whole: The study tested an allograft-versus-infection hypothesis by comparing placental TCR-beta repertoires in villitis of unknown etiology, unaffected controls matched for gestational age, and infectious villitis.

Using the immunoSEQ v4 bias-controlled multiplex PCR assay, run blinded to group allocation, TCR-beta CDR3 regions were amplified from genomic DNA. Reference gene primers were added alongside TCR-beta primers to estimate nucleated cell and T cell quantities per sample. Sequencing of the libraries was performed on an Illumina MiSeq with a 100-cycle paired-end protocol. For the original study's pipeline: In the immunoSEQ Analyzer software, diversity and richness were calculated, with richness measured by iChao1 and clonality based on Pielou evenness and Shannon diversity on a 0-1 scale where a higher value means less diversity. Using confidence 3 and substitution 2, CDR3 amino acid sequences together with their V/J genes were queried against VDJdb for CMV, EBV and influenza A specificities. TCR-beta amino acid clonotype overlap between villitis of unknown etiology, infectious villitis and control repertoires was assessed with the Morisita-Horn index. The clones in this table, taken by TCRdb from immuneACCESS, are in-frame only. Not every clone is retained; where verified, under half of the shortfall comes from an unresolved V gene, and the cause of the rest is unknown. V and J calls and clone size follow that table, whereas D and trimming were derived from the DNA. Within this sample are roughly 1,500 clones, with 76% of them counted one time only. The ten most abundant clones make up 9.5% to 15% of the sample.

Some eleven placentae had a pathological diagnosis of high-grade villitis of unknown etiology and were chosen using the Amsterdam Criteria. Mothers with villitis of unknown etiology had significantly higher gravidity and parity and more prior miscarriages than control and infectious villitis groups. Placentae were collected after delivery and underwent gross and histological evaluation before archival tissue selection. Five 10-micron scrolls were cut from each FFPE block, and DNA was isolated using the AllPrep DNA/RNA FFPE Tissue kit. DNA concentration and purity were checked by NanoDrop, and RNA quality was assessed on a Bioanalyzer. From a lookup of the germline V gene, CDR1 and CDR2 are SGHRS and YFSETQ. V is clipped by 4 bases and J by 6 bases, and the sequence between their germline boundaries is 8 bases long. The CDR3 goes from the cysteine to the phenylalanine over 12 residues. Only CDR3 DNA remains: 36 bases, in frame from the first base.

Study-level results and caveats: In villitis of unknown etiology, the expanded clones were largely private to each individual placenta, suggesting that there was no single initiating antigen. Sequencing bulk tissue made it impossible to distinguish helper, regulatory or cytotoxic T cells or to tell maternal from fetal T cells, and the approach excluded gamma-delta receptors. Clonality was higher in villitis of unknown etiology placentae than in controls (median about 0.059 versus 0.0061, p=0.0025), a result indicating clonal expansion. CMV-specific clone frequencies were higher in infectious CMV cases than in villitis of unknown etiology (around 0.011 vs 0.00091), which did not differ from controls. Paraffin blocks contained small amounts of decidua, so some captured T cells, especially in controls, may have been decidual rather than villous infiltrates.

For this clone: It lacks a known antigen. Qualities for individual bases were not recorded, and no much larger clone is one base off.

Sequencing input: placental tissue containing maternal and fetal cells. This TCR came from a human patient with villitis of unknown etiology; the placental T cells may come from both mother and fetus. Recombination linked TRBV5-1 to TRBJ2-1; no D gene can be assigned with confidence. The CDR3 here reads CASSLPSNEQFF. The DNA sequence follows: TGCGCCAGCAGCCTCCCCTCCAATGAGCAGTTCTTC. The CDR3, completed at both ends by the reference TRBV5-1 and TRBJ2-1 genes, gives the full variable domain KAGVTQTPRYLIKTRGQQVTLSCSPISGHRSVSWYQQTPGQGLQFLFEYFSETQRNKGNFPGRFSGRQFSNSRSEMNVSTLELGDSALYLCASSLPSNEQFFGPGTRLTVL.